The 29 T cell receptor beta chains below all came from one sample that was sequenced in a study of OX40 agonist ivuxolimab in advanced cancers. Clones were read by immunoSEQ multiplex PCR, and TCRdb kept only the in-frame ones, dropping some. This table holds about 40,000 clones, approximately 86% found once. The material was CD4+ or CD8+ T cells sorted from blood, obtained in a trial of the OX40 agonist ivuxolimab. These receptors were obtained from an adult with an advanced solid tumor such as melanoma, head and neck, liver or kidney cancer.

Points on this clone: The sample has other DNA sequences that encode this CDR3 too. The V call is TRBV5-8, the J call TRBJ1-6, with 12 bases that match TRBD1. The CDR3 runs 17 residues. Trimming cost V 3 bases and J 10 bases; bases outside gene matches: 11. Germline V gene data show CDR1 as SGHTS and CDR2 as YDEGEE. CDR3 sequence: CASSWGTGGGLGSPLHF. CDR3 DNA sequence: TGTGCCAGCAGCTGGGGGACAGGGGGCGGGTTAGGATCACCCCTCCACTTT.

The chain carries TRBV6-1 and TRBJ2-7; D is unresolved. Germline V CDR1 and CDR2: MNHNS, SASEGT. Trimming took off 6 bases at V and 4 bases at J, with 4 bases between the two ends. The CDR3 totals 10 residues. CDR3 DNA sequence: TGTGCCAGCAGGGATTACGAGCAGTACTTC. Translated, it gives CASRDYEQYF.

The sample holds many counts of this clone. The chain carries TRBV5-5 and TRBJ1-2; D possibly corresponds to TRBD1 (6 bases). This CDR3 contains 12 residues. The V end was cut by 6 bases, the J end by 4 bases, with 10 bases between. Per the germline V gene, CDR1 is SGHKS and CDR2 is YYEKEE (reference sequence). The CDR3 DNA reads TGTGCCAGCATCGGACAGCTCTATGGCTACACCTTC. It yields the protein CASIGQLYGYTF.

This clone is classed as medium-sized (0.01 to 0.1%). The chain is built from TRBV19 and TRBJ2-7, with D perhaps TRBD1 or TRBD2 (5 bases each). CDR1 and CDR2 from the germline V gene are LNHDA and SQIVND (reference sequence). V gave up 4 bases and J gave up 5 bases, with 18 bases separating them. This CDR3 has 15 residues. The DNA of the CDR3 is TGTGCCAGTAGTACCCCGGACGGGGCCCAGGACGAGCAGTACTTC. Its protein is CASSTPDGAQDEQYF.

The rearrangement links TRBV14 to TRBJ2-1, with TRBD2 matching over 8 bases. The CDR3 consists of 17 residues. Germline loops: CDR1 SGHDN, CDR2 FVKESK. V lost 5 bases to trimming and J lost 7 bases; unmatched junction nucleotides: 16. The CDR3 sequence is CASSVPPARGGWNEQFF. For the CDR3, the DNA is TGTGCCAGCAGCGTCCCTCCAGCTCGCGGGGGGTGGAATGAGCAGTTCTTC.

The chain recombines TRBV19 with TRBJ2-1, with TRBD2 identical over 8 bases. The V gene end was trimmed by 7 bases and the J gene end by 6 bases; junction bases not matched to a gene: 11. There are 15 residues in the CDR3. Germline values: CDR1 LNHDA, CDR2 SQIVND (reference sequence). CDR3 region: CASTRSAGVSNEQFF. The CDR3 coding sequence is TGTGCCAGTACCCGATCAGCGGGAGTATCCAATGAGCAGTTCTTC.

The V call is TRBV10-1, the J call TRBJ2-5, with D maybe TRBD1 (5 bases). V dropped 3 bases and J dropped 5 bases, with 13 bases sitting between them. Germline CDR1 reads WNHNN; CDR2 reads SYGVQD (reference sequence). The CDR3 is made up of 14 amino acids. The CDR3 bases are TGCGCCAGCAGTGACGGCAGGGTAATCGAGACCCAGTACTTC. Residues: CASSDGRVIETQYF.

The sample holds one count of this clone. The chain recombines TRBV29-1 with TRBJ2-7, with TRBD1 matching over 7 bases. In germline, CDR1 is SQVTM, CDR2 ANQGSEA. V trimming: 3 bases; J trimming: 0 bases; junction bases outside the gene matches: 2. The CDR3 sequence is 13 residues long. The CDR3 region has the DNA TGCAGCGTTGAGGGGACAGTCTCCTACGAGCAGTACTTC. Its translation: CSVEGTVSYEQYF.

This chain joins TRBV6-1 and TRBJ2-7, with TRBD2 matching 13 bases. The CDR3 consists of 15 residues. Trimming at V came to 6 bases and at J to 4 bases, leaving 6 bases not matched to a gene. The V gene's germline CDR1 is MNHNS and CDR2 SASEGT. CDR3 DNA: TGTGCCAGCAGGGCTACTAGCGGGGGGGGATACGAGCAGTACGTC. Residues: CASRATSGGGYEQYV.

The rearrangement joins TRBV6-1 to TRBJ2-1, with TRBD2 matching over 8 bases. The CDR3 sequence is 13 residues long. The V segment lost 5 bases and the J segment 4 bases; nucleotides outside the gene matches: 1. Germline V lookup: CDR1 MNHNS, CDR2 SASEGT. CDR3 coding DNA: TGTGCCAGCAGTACTAGCGGATACAATGAGCAGTTCTTC. Amino acids: CASSTSGYNEQFF.

The chain is built from TRBV4-2 and TRBJ2-1; D gene uncertain. This CDR3 comprises 14 residues. Germline lookup yields CDR1 LGHNA and CDR2 YNFKEQ. The germline V and J ends were trimmed by 8 bases and 8 bases, with 19 bases remaining between them. The CDR3 protein is CASGGGRLRDEQFF. CDR3 in DNA: TGTGCCAGCGGCGGTGGACGCCTACGGGATGAGCAGTTCTTC.

In this sample, this clone turned up once. This rearrangement joins TRBV28 to TRBJ1-4; D unresolved. Germline-derived CDR1 and CDR2 are MDHEN and SYDVKM. The CDR3 is 14 residues long. V was clipped by 6 bases and J by 5 bases, with 13 bases between them. The CDR3 region is CASSPEGSNEKLFF. CDR3 coding DNA: TGTGCCAGCAGCCCTGAGGGATCCAATGAAAAACTGTTTTTT.

This chain joins TRBV7-3 and TRBJ2-2; 12 nucleotides line up with TRBD2. The V gene end was trimmed by 5 bases and the J gene end by 6 bases; junction bases not matched to a gene: 10. Germline V gene sequence: CDR1 SGHTA, CDR2 FQGTGA. CDR3 length equals 17 residues. In DNA, the CDR3 is TGTGCCAGCAGCCCACTAGCGGGAGGTTCGGGGCCCGGGGAGCTGTTTTTT. It codes for CASSPLAGGSGPGELFF.

The chain is built from TRBV29-1 and TRBJ2-1; maybe TRBD1 (6 bases). The CDR3 length is 11 residues. V was clipped by 3 bases and J by 10 bases, with 10 bases between them. CDR1 is SQVTM and CDR2 is ANQGSEA in the germline V gene. DNA for the CDR3: TGCAGCGTTGAGTGGGGGACAGAGCAGTTCTTC. Translated: CSVEWGTEQFF.

This chain joins TRBV6-5 and TRBJ2-5; D not certain. Matching the DNA end better, TRBJ2-7 makes the J call doubtful. CDR3 length: 13 residues. Germline CDR1 and CDR2: MNHEY and SVGAGI. CDR3 sequence: CASSWSYSYEQYF. CDR3 nucleotides: TGTGCCAGCAGTTGGTCTTATTCCTACGAGCAGTACTTC.

The DNA for the CDR3 is TGTGCCAGCAGCTTGGAGGGGAACCCCTACGAGCAGTACGTC. It encodes CASSLEGNPYEQYV. This chain links TRBV5-8 with TRBJ2-7; perhaps TRBD1 as D (5 bases). This CDR3 spans 14 amino acids. CDR1 is SGHTS and CDR2 is YDEGEE in the germline V gene. V was clipped by 0 bases and J by 2 bases, with 9 bases between them.

For the CDR3, the DNA is TGTGCCAGCAGCTTAGGTGGGACTACCTACGAGCAGTACTTC. Amino acid sequence: CASSLGGTTYEQYF. The chain links TRBV7-8 to TRBJ2-7, with 7 bases lining up with TRBD2. Germline CDR1 SGHVS, CDR2 FQNEAQ. The ends lost 1 base at V and 2 bases at J; junction bases unmatched: 2. The CDR3 sequence is 14 residues long. Variable domain in full (rest from reference TRBV7-8 and TRBJ2-7): GAGVSQSPRYKVAKRGQDVALRCDPISGHVSLFWYQQALGQGPEFLTYFQNEAQLDKSGLPSDRFFAERPEGSVSTLKIQRTQQEDSAVYLCASSLGGTTYEQYFGPGTRLTVT.

In this sample, this clone turned up once. The chain uses TRBV7-3 and TRBJ2-5; the D gene is possibly TRBD1 (6 bases). V was clipped by 1 base and J by 4 bases, with 7 bases between them. Germline CDR1 and CDR2: SGHTA and FQGTGA. This CDR3 contains 13 residues. The CDR3 bases are TGTGCCAGCAGCTTAATAGGGGGAGAGACCCAGTACTTC. Protein: CASSLIGGETQYF.

The J gene is TRBJ2-7, the V gene TRBV28; no clear D. CDR1 is MDHEN and CDR2 is SYDVKM in the germline V gene. Trimming removed 9 bases from V and 4 bases from J, with 19 bases in between. This CDR3 has 14 residues. CDR3 protein: CASGPLKNYYEQYF. CDR3 in DNA: TGTGCCAGTGGCCCTCTCAAAAACTATTACGAGCAGTACTTC.

The V call is TRBV6-4, the J call TRBJ1-3; D call uncertain. V lost 2 bases and J lost 3, with 20 bases in between. CDR1 MRHNA and CDR2 SNTAGT come from the germline V gene. CDR3 length: 18 residues. The CDR3 region is CASSDNGKTVFFGNTIYF. The CDR3 DNA is TGTGCCAGCAGTGACAACGGGAAAACTGTGTTTTTTGGAAACACCATATATTTT.

The rearrangement links TRBV21-1 to TRBJ2-1; the listed D gene, TRBD2, was not tested against the DNA. TRBV21-1 is a pseudogene segment. CDR3 length: 16 amino acids. In DNA, the CDR3 is TGTGCCAGCATACGAAACATGACTAGCAGGCACAATGAGCAGTTCTTC. Encoded protein: CASIRNMTSRHNEQFF.

This clone was counted a single time. The chain joins TRBV4-1 to TRBJ2-2; 8 bases line up with TRBD1. Per the germline V gene, CDR1 is MGHRA and CDR2 is YSYEKL. The CDR3 sequence is 16 residues long. The junction had 5 bases not matched to a gene; V was cut back by 4 bases and J by 1 base. The CDR3 coding sequence is TGCGCCAGCAGCCTCACCGGGACAGGGAACACCGGGGAGCTGTTTTTT. It codes for CASSLTGTGNTGELFF.

The chain recombines TRBV9 with TRBJ1-2; 7 nucleotides line up with TRBD1. With 4 bases clipped from V and 8 bases from J, the junction kept 8 bases outside the gene matches. Germline V gene sequence: CDR1 SGDLS, CDR2 YYNGEE. The CDR3 contains 13 residues. This CDR3 is CASSPGGGIGYTF. The DNA of the CDR3 is TGTGCCAGCAGCCCAGGGGGAGGAATCGGCTACACCTTC.

The chain joins TRBV7-2 to TRBJ2-1; D unresolved. Germline CDR1 and CDR2: SGHTA and FQGNSA. The V gene lost 4 bases and the J gene lost 8 bases, with 9 bases spanning the gap. This CDR3 spans 12 amino acids. CDR3 bases: TGTGCCAGCAGCTCGAAGCGAGATGAGCAGTTCTTC. Its protein product is CASSSKRDEQFF.

The chain has TRBV2 and TRBJ2-5; D not certain. The V gene lost 3 bases and the J gene lost 3 bases, with 8 bases spanning the gap. CDR3 length: 13 residues. In germline, CDR1 is SNHLY, CDR2 FYNNEI. The CDR3: CASSESKEETQYF. The CDR3 coding sequence is TGTGCCAGCAGTGAGTCGAAGGAAGAGACCCAGTACTTC.

CDR3 DNA: TGTGCCAGCATTTGGGACCTCAGGGGTGAGCAGTTCTTC. It encodes CASIWDLRGEQFF. V is TRBV2 and J is TRBJ2-1; possibly TRBD1 for D (6 bases). V lost 7 bases and J 9 bases, leaving 16 bases between the germline ends. Germline loops: CDR1 SNHLY, CDR2 FYNNEI. This CDR3 region has 13 residues.

The chain is built from TRBV13 and TRBJ2-5, with 7 bases lining up with TRBD2. This CDR3 has 14 amino acids. Germline CDR1 and CDR2: PRHDT and FYEKMQ (reference sequence). Losses at the gene ends were 4 bases for V and 5 bases for J; bases not matched to a gene: 7. CDR3 amino acids: CASSSQLAWETQYF. For the CDR3, the DNA is TGTGCCAGCAGCTCTCAACTAGCGTGGGAGACCCAGTACTTC. The whole variable domain, remainder taken from reference TRBV13 and TRBJ2-5, is AAGVIQSPRHLIKEKRETATLKCYPIPRHDTVYWYQQGPGQDPQFLISFYEKMQSDKGSIPDRFSAQQFSDYHSELNMSSLELGDSALYFCASSSQLAWETQYFGPGTRLLVL.

In its sample, this clone was seen a few times. CDR3: CASSLAYGGNPSYNEQFF. CDR3 coding DNA: TGTGCCAGCAGCTTAGCGTATGGGGGTAACCCCTCCTACAATGAGCAGTTCTTC. The rearrangement uses TRBV7-8 and TRBJ2-1; either TRBD1 or TRBD2 may fit D (5 bases each). The CDR3 has 18 amino acids. V was pared by 0 bases and J by 0 bases, with 15 bases between. The V gene's germline CDR1 is SGHVS and CDR2 FQNEAQ.

V is TRBV10-3 and J is TRBJ1-1; 7 bases are a match to TRBD1. The CDR3 is 12 amino acids. Germline V gene data show CDR1 as ENHRY and CDR2 as SYGVKD. V shed 10 bases and J 7 bases; nucleotides not matched to a gene: 9. The CDR3 protein is CATLRAGGEAFF. DNA for the CDR3: TGTGCCACCCTCCGGGCAGGGGGTGAAGCTTTCTTT.